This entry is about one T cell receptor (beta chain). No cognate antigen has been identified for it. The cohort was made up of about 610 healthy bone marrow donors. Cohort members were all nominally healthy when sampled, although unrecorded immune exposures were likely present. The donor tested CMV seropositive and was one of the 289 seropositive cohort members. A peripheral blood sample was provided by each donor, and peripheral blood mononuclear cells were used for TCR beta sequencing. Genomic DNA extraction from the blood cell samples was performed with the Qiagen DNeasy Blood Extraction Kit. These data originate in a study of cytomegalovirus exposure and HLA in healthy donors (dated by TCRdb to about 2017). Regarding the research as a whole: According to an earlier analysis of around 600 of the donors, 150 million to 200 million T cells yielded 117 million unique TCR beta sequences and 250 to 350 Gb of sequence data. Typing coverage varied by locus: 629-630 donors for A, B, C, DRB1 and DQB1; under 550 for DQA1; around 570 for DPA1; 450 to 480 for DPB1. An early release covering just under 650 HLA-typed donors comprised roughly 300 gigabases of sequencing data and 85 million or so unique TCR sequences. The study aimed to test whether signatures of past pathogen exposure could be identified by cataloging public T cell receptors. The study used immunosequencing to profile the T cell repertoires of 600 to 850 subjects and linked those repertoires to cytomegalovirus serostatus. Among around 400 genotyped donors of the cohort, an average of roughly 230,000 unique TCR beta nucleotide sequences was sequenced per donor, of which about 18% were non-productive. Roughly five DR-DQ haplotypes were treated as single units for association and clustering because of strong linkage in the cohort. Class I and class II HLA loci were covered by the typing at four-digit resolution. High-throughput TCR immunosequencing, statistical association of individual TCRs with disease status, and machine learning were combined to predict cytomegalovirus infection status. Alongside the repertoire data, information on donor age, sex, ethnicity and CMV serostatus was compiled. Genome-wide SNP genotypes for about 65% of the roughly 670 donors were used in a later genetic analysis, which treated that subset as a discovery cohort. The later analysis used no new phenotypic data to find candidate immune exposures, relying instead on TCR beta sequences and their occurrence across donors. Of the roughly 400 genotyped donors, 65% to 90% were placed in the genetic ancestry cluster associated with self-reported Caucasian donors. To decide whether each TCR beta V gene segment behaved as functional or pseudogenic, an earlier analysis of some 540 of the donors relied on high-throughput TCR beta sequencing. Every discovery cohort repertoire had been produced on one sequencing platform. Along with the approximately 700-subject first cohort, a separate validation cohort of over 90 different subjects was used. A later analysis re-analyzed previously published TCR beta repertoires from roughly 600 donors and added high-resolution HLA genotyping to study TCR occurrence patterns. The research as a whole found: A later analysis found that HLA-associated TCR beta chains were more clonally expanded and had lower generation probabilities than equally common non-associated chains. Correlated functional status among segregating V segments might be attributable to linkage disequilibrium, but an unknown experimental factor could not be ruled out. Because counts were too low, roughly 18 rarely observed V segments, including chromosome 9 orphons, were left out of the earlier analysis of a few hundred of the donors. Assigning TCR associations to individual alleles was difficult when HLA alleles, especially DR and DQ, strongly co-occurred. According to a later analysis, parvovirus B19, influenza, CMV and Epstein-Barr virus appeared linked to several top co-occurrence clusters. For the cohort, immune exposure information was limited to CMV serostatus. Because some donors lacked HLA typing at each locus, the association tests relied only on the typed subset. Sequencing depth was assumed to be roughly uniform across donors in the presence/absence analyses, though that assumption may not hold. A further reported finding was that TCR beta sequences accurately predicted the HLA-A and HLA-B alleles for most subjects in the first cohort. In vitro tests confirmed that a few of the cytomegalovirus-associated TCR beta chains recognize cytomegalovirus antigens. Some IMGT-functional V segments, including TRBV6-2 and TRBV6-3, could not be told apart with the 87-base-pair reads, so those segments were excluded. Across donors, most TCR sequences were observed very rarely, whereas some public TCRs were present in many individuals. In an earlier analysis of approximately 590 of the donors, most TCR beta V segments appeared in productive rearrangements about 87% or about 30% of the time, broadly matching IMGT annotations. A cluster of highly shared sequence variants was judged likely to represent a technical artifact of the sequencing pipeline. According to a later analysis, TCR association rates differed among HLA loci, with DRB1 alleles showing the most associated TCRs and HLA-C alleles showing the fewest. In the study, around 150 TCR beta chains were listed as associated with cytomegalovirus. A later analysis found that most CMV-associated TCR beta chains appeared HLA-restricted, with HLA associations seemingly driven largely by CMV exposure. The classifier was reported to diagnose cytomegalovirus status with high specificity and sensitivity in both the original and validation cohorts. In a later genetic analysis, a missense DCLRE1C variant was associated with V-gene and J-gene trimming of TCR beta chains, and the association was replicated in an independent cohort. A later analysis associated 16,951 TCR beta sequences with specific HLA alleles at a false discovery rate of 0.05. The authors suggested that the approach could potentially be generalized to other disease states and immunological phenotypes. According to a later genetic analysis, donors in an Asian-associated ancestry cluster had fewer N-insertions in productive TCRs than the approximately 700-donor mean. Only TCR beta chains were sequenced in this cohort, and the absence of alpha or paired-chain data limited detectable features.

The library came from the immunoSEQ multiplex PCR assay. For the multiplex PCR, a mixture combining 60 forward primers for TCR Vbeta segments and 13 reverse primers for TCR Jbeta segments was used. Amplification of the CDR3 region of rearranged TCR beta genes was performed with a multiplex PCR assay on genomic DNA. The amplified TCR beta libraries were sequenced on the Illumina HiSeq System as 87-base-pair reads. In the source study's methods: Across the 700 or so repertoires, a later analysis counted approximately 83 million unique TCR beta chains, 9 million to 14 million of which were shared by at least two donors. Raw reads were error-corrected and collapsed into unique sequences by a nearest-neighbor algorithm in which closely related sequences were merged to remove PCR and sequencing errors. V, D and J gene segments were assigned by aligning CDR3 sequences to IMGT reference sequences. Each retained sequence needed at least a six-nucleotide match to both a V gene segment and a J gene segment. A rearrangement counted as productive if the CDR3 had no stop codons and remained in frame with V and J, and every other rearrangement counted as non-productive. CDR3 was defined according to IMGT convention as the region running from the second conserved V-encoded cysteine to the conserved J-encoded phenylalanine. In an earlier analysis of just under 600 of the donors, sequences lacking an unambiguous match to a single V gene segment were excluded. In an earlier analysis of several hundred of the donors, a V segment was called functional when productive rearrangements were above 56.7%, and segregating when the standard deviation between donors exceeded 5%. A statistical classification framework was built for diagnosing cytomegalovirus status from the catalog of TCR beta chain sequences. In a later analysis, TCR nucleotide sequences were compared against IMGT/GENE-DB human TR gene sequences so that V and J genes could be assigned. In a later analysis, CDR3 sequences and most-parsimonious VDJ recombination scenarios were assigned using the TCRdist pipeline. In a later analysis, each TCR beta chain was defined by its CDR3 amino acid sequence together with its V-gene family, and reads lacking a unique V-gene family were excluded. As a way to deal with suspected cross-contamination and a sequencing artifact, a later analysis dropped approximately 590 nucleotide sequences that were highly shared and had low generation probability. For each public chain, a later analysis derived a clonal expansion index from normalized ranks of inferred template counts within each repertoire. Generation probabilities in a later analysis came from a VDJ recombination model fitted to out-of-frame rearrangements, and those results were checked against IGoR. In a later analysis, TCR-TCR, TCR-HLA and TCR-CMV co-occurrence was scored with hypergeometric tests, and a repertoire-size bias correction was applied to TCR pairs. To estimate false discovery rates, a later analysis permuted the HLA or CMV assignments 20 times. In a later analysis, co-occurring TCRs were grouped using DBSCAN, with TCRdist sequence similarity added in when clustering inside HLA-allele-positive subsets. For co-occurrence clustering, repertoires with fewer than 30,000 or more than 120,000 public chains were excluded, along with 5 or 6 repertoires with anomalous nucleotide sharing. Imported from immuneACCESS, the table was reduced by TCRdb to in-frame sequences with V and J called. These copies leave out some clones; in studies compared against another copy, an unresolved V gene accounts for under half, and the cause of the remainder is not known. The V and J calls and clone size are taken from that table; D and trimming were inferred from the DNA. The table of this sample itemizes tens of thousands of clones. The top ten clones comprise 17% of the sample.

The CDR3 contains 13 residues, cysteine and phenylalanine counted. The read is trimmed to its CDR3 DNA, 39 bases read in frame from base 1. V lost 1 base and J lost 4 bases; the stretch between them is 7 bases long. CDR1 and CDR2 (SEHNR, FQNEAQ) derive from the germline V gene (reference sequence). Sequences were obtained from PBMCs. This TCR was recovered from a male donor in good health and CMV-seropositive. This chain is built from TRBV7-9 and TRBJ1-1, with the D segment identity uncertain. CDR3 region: CASSLDAGTEAFF. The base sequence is TGTGCCAGCAGCTTAGACGCCGGCACTGAAGCTTTCTTT.